This T cell receptor beta chain was found in a study of T cells in Graves' hyperthyroidism and ophthalmopathy. The sample holds many counts of this clonotype. The antigen remains unidentified. The investigators amplified TCR beta CDR3 regions from RNA transcripts. Primed by the HTBI set, a first-round RT-PCR was run on the TCR CDR3. TCRdb passed the multiplex PCR reads through MiXCR, listing each CDR3 protein once. Altogether approximately 400,000 distinct CDR3 sequences are present, approximately 15% being singletons, with the ten largest covering roughly 13%. Trimming removed 5 bases from V and 2 bases from J, with 22 bases in between. The CDR3 covers 17 residues. Germline values: CDR1 SQVTM, CDR2 ANQGSEA. Disease duration under 2 months; hyperthyroidism patients were aged 18 to 65. Whole-study results and caveats: Ophthalmopathy stood apart from stable hyperthyroidism in a 13 V-J model. The model's output predicted ophthalmopathy at a median of about 6.5 months prior to onset. The majority of expanded thyroid clonotypes above 0.001 also appeared in blood.

This receptor was identified in a young woman with Graves' hyperthyroidism. The sample taken for sequencing was blood. The rearrangement joins TRBV29-1 to TRBJ2-1, with D possibly being TRBD1 or TRBD2 (6 bases each). In nucleotides, the CDR3 is TGCAGCGTTTTGGCTCAGGGGCCGGGGGCCACCTACAATGAGCAGTTCTTC. Protein: CSVLAQGPGATYNEQFF.